What follows is one TCR beta chain and its context. Its antigen remains unknown. Survey-level immunoSEQ v3.0 assays were run. The table came from immunoSEQ multiplex PCR; TCRdb's copy has only in-frame clones and leaves some out. Here the sample spans about 33,000 clones, about 83% being singletons. The data derive from a study of long-term antiretroviral therapy in people with HIV. Study observations and caveats: There were no data on ART adherence, viral resistance or therapy changes, a gap that limits inferences about post-ART repertoire changes.

The CDR3 extends over 16 amino acids. The germline V and J ends were trimmed by 4 bases and 10 bases, with 21 bases remaining between them. Germline CDR1 and CDR2: SGDLS and YYNGEE. This clonotype was sampled from a woman aged 50 to 65 with HIV. The material was unsorted PBMCs, obtained 2 years after starting antiretroviral therapy. The chain is built from TRBV9 and TRBJ1-6; the D gene is possibly TRBD1 (5 bases). The CDR3, as DNA: TGTGCCAGCAGCCTTGACTCCGGGACGGGCGGCTCACCCCTCCACTTT. It translates to CASSLDSGTGGSPLHF.